This entry lists 10 T cell receptor beta chains sequenced from one sample in a study of cytomegalovirus exposure and HLA in healthy donors. PCR was performed using 60 Vbeta and 13 Jbeta primers. Clones were read by immunoSEQ multiplex PCR, and TCRdb kept only the in-frame ones, dropping some. The data hold about 97,000 clones, with around 85% observed a single time. Specimen: PBMCs. All receptors derive from a man younger than 45 in good health and CMV-seronegative.

The V gene is TRBV7-6, the J gene TRBJ2-1, with 10 positions matching TRBD2. The germline CDR1 and CDR2 sequences are SGHVS and FNYEAQ. The V and J ends lost 1 base and 2 bases, in that order; junction bases with no gene match: 5. The CDR3 length is 17 residues. DNA for the CDR3: TGTGCCAGCAGCTTAGAGCCTAGCGGGAGTGCCTACAATGAGCAGTTCTTC. Translating it yields CASSLEPSGSAYNEQFF.

The chain is built from TRBV4-2 and TRBJ1-5; D remains ambiguous. Germline V gene data show CDR1 as LGHNA and CDR2 as YNFKEQ. There are 14 residues in the CDR3. Trimming shortened V by 0 bases and J by 4 bases, and 7 bases separated the two germline ends. The CDR3 DNA reads TGTGCCAGCAGCCAAGAGGTCGGGAATCAGCCCCAGCATTTT. Amino acids: CASSQEVGNQPQHF.

V is TRBV6-1 and J is TRBJ1-6; TRBD1 matches at 10 bases. Germline CDR1 and CDR2: MNHNS and SASEGT. V was clipped by 4 bases and J by 6 bases; unmatched bases: 3. CDR3 length: 15 residues. As DNA, the CDR3 is TGTGCCAGCAGTGTCGGACAGGGGGTTAATTCACCCCTCCACTTT. This sequence encodes CASSVGQGVNSPLHF.

CDR3 sequence: CAISESGAQPQHF. DNA of the CDR3: TGTGCCATCAGTGAGTCCGGAGCTCAGCCCCAGCATTTT. The V call is TRBV10-3, the J call TRBJ1-5, with D uncertain. Trimming cost V 0 bases and J 6 bases, with 6 bases left between them. Germline CDR1 is ENHRY and CDR2 is SYGVKD. The CDR3 has 13 residues.

The CDR3 loop reads CAWSGDMGNQPQHF. The CDR3 coding sequence is TGTGCCTGGAGTGGGGACATGGGCAATCAGCCCCAGCATTTT. The chain employs TRBV30 and TRBJ1-5, with D perhaps matching TRBD1 (6 bases). This CDR3 is 14 amino acids long. V lost 1 base and J 2 bases, leaving 9 bases between the germline ends. Germline-derived CDR1 and CDR2 are GTSNPN and SVGIG (reference sequence).

This chain connects TRBV2 to TRBJ1-6, with D maybe TRBD1 (6 bases). Germline V gene sequence: CDR1 SNHLY, CDR2 FYNNEI. With 6 bases removed from V and 9 bases from J, the gap between germline ends came to 12 bases. CDR3 size: 13 residues. DNA of the CDR3: TGTGCCAGCAGGAACAGGGCGGCTTCACCCCTCCACTTT. It is translated as CASRNRAASPLHF.

The V and J genes are TRBV2 and TRBJ2-7; 8 nucleotides align to TRBD1. Germline V CDR1 and CDR2: SNHLY, FYNNEI. CDR3 length: 16 residues. V shed 2 bases, J shed 2 bases, and the junction held 8 bases outside the gene matches. CDR3 loop: CASSEPRTGNTYEQYF. The DNA for the CDR3 is TGTGCCAGCAGTGAACCCCGGACAGGGAATACCTACGAGCAGTACTTC.

V and J are TRBV30 and TRBJ1-4; TRBD1 matches 9 bases. There are 14 residues in the CDR3. The V gene's germline CDR1 is GTSNPN and CDR2 SVGIG (reference sequence). The J segment lost 12 bases and the V segment lost 2 bases, leaving 10 bases of the junction unmatched. Written as DNA, the CDR3 is TGTGCCTGGAGTCAGGGACAGGGTGAAAGGGAACTGTTTTTT. It is translated as CAWSQGQGERELFF.

As for this clone: Germline and junction disagree at one end, which may indicate a read error. The chain couples TRBV28 to TRBJ2-6; TRBD1 agrees at 7 bases. The CDR3 runs to 18 residues. Germline CDR1 MDHEN, CDR2 SYDVKM. CDR3 nucleotides: TGTGCCTGCAGTCGCGGCAGGGGGACGAACTCTGGGGCCAACGTCCTGACTTTC. It yields the protein CACSRGRGTNSGANVLTF.

The DNA of the CDR3 is TGCGCCAGCAGCTTGGAAGGGGGCTCGCGTGAAAAACTGTTTTTT. Its translation: CASSLEGGSREKLFF. The rearrangement links TRBV5-1 to TRBJ1-4; 7 bases fit TRBD1. The CDR3 has 15 amino acids. CDR1 and CDR2 from the germline V gene are SGHRS and YFSETQ. J gave up 7 bases and V 0 bases, and 6 bases lay outside the gene matches.